Each of the 4 T cell receptor beta chains below was sequenced from the same sample in a study of cytomegalovirus exposure and HLA in healthy donors. With 60 Vbeta and 13 Jbeta primers, the PCR was carried out. Sequencing used immunoSEQ multiplex PCR; TCRdb keeps in-frame clones, though not all of them. Of 120,000 to 150,000 clones in the sample, over 60% were seen once. The sequenced sample was PBMCs. The receptors were sampled from a female donor in good health and CMV-seronegative.

The genes are TRBV27 and TRBJ2-2; no clear D. The germline gives CDR1 MNHEY, CDR2 SMNVEV (reference sequence). The germline V and J ends were trimmed by 3 bases and 6 bases, with 8 bases remaining between them. The CDR3 extends over 13 amino acids. The CDR3 DNA reads TGTGCCAGCAGTTTGCGGAGCGCCGGGGAGCTGTTTTTT. Amino acids: CASSLRSAGELFF.

The chain couples TRBV7-9 to TRBJ2-7; D not certain. This CDR3 is built from 13 residues. V lost 5 bases and J lost 2, with 10 bases in between. Germline CDR1 is SEHNR and CDR2 is FQNEAQ (reference sequence). CDR3 region: CASSHGPAYEQYF. The CDR3 DNA reads TGTGCCAGCAGCCACGGTCCGGCCTACGAGCAGTACTTC. Variable domain in full (rest from reference TRBV7-9 and TRBJ2-7): DTGVSQNPRHKITKRGQNVTFRCDPISEHNRLYWYRQTLGQGPEFLTYFQNEAQLEKSRLLSDRFSAERPKGSFSTLEIQRTEQGDSAMYLCASSHGPAYEQYFGPGTRLTVT.

A word on this clone: It is unclear where the CDR3 begins or ends on the DNA, so no DNA is shown, and the CDR3 is as TCRdb lists it. The CDR3 region is CASSVASGSPFF. The chain combines TRBV9 with TRBJ1-2. Germline-derived CDR1 and CDR2 are SGDLS and YYNGEE. The CDR3 is made up of 12 amino acids, end residues included.

The chain recombines TRBV2 with TRBJ2-5; TRBD1 might be the D (7 bases). This CDR3 spans 14 amino acids. V was clipped by 8 bases and J by 2 bases, with 15 bases between them. CDR1 and CDR2 from the germline V gene are SNHLY and FYNNEI. The CDR3 sequence is CASHLQGGQETQYF. Here the CDR3 DNA reads TGTGCCAGCCACCTTCAGGGGGGACAAGAGACCCAGTACTTC. The full variable domain, completed using reference TRBV2 and TRBJ2-5, is EPEVTQTPSHQVTQMGQEVILRCVPISNHLYFYWYRQILGQKVEFLVSFYNNEISEKSEIFDDQFSVERPDGSNFTLKIRSTKLEDSAMYFCASHLQGGQETQYFGPGTRLLVL.